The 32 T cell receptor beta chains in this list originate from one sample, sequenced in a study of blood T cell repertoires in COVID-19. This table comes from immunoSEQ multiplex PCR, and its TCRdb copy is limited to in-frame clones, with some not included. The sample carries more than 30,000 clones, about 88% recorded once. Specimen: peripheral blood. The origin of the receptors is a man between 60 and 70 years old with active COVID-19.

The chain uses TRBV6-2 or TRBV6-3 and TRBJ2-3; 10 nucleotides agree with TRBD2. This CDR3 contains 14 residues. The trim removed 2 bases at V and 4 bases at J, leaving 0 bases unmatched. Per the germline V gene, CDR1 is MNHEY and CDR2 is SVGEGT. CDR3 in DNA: TGTGCCAGCAGTTACGGGACTAGCGCAGATACGCAGTATTTT. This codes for CASSYGTSADTQYF.

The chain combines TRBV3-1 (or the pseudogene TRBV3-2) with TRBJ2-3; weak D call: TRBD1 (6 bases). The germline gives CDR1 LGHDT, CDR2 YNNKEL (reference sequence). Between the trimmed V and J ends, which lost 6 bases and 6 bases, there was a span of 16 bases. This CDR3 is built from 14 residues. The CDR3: CASRKAGVGDTQYF. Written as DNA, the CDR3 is TGTGCCAGCAGAAAGGCAGGGGTCGGGGATACGCAGTATTTT.

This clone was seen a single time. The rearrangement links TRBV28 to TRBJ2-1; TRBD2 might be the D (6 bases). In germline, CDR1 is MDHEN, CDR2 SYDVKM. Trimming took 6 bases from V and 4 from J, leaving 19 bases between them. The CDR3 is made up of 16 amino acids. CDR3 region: CASSSRGSGAYNEQFF. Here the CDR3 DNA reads TGTGCCAGCAGCTCCCGAGGTAGCGGAGCGTACAATGAGCAGTTCTTC.

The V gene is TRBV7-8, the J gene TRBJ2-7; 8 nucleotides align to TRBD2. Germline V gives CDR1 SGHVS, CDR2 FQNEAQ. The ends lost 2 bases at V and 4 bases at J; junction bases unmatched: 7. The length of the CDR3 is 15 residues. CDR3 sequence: CASSLSGGPRYEQYF. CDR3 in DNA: TGTGCCAGCAGCTTATCGGGAGGGCCTAGATACGAGCAGTACTTC.

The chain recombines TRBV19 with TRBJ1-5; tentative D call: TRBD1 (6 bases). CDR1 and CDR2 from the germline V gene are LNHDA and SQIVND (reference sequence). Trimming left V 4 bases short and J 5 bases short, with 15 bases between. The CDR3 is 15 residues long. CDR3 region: CASSRATGFHQPQHF. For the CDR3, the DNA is TGTGCCAGTAGTAGGGCTACAGGGTTCCATCAGCCCCAGCATTTT.

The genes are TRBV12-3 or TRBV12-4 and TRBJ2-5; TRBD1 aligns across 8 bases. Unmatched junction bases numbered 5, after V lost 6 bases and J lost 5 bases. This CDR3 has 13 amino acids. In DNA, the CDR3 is TGTGCCAGCAGCCAGGACAGGGTGGAGACCCAGTACTTC. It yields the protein CASSQDRVETQYF.

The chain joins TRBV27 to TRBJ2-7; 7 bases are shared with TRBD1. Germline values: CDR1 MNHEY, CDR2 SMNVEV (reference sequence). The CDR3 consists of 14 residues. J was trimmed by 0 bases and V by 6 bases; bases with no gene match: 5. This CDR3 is CASRRDSSSYEQYF. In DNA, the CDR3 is TGTGCCAGCAGACGGGACAGTAGCTCCTACGAGCAGTACTTC.

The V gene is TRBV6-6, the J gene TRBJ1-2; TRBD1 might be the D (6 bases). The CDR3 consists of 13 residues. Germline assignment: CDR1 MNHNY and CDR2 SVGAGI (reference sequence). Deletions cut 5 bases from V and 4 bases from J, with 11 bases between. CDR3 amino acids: CASSRGEGYGYTF. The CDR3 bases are TGTGCCAGCAGTAGGGGGGAGGGCTATGGCTACACCTTC.

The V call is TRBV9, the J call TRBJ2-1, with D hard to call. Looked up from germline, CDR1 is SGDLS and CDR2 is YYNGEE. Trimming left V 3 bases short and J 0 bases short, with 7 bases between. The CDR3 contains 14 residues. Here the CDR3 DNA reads TGTGCCAGCAGCGCCCTAAGCTCCTACAATGAGCAGTTCTTC. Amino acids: CASSALSSYNEQFF.

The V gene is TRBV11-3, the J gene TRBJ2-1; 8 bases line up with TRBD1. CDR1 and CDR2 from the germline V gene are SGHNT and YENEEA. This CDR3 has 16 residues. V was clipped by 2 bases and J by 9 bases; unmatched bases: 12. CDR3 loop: CASSLQGAEGSGEQFF. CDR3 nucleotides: TGTGCCAGCAGCTTACAGGGGGCGGAGGGGTCGGGTGAGCAGTTCTTC. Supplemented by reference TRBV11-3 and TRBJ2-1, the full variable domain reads EAGVVQSPRYKIIEKKQPVAFWCNPISGHNTLYWYLQNLGQGPELLIRYENEEAVDDSQLPKDRFSAERLKGVDSTLKIQPAELGDSAVYLCASSLQGAEGSGEQFFGPGTRLTVL.

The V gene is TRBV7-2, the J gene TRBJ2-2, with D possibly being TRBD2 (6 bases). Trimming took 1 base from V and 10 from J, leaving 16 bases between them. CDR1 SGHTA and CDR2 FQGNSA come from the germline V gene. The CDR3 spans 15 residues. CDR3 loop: CASSLEGTEVVELFF. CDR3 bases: TGTGCCAGCAGCTTAGAAGGGACTGAAGTCGTGGAGCTGTTTTTT.

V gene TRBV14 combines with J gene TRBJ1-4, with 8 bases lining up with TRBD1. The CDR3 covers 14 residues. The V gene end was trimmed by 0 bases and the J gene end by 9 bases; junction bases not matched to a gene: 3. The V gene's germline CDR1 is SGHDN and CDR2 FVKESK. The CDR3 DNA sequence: TGTGCCAGCAGCCAAGATCAGGGGGCGAAAAAACTGTTTTTT. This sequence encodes CASSQDQGAKKLFF.

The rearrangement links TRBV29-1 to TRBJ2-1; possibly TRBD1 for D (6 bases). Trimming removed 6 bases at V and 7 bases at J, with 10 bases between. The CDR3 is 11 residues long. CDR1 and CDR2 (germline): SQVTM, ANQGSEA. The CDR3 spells CSVRTANEQFF. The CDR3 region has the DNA TGCAGCGTGAGGACAGCGAATGAGCAGTTCTTC.

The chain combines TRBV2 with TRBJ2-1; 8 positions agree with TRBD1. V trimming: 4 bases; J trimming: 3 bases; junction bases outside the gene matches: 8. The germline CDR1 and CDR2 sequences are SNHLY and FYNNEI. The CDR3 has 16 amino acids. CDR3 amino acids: CASSGGPGGYYNEQFF. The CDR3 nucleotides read TGTGCCAGCAGTGGAGGGCCAGGGGGCTACTACAATGAGCAGTTCTTC.

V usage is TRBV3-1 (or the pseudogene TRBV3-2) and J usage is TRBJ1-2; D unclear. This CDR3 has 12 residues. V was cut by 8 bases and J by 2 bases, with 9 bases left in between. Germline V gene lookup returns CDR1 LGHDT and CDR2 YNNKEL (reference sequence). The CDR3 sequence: CASGSWNYGYTF. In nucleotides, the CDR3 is TGTGCCAGCGGCAGTTGGAACTATGGCTACACCTTC.

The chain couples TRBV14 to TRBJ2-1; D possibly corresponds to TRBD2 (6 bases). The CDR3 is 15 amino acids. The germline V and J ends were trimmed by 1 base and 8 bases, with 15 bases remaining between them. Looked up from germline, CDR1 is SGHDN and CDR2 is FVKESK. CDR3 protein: CASSQGFSGGHEQFF. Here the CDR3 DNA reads TGTGCCAGCAGCCAAGGGTTTAGCGGAGGTCATGAGCAGTTCTTC.

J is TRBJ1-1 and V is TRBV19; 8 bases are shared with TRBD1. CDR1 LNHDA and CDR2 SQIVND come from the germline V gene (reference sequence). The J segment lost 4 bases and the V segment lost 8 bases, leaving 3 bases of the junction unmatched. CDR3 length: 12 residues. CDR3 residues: CASGQGRTEAFF. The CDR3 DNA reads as TGTGCCAGTGGACAGGGCCGCACTGAAGCTTTCTTT.

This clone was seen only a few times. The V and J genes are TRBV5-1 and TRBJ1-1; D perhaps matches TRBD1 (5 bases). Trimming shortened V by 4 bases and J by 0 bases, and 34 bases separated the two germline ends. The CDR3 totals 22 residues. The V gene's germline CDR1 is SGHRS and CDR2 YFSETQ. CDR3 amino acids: CASSPVRLRRGVDLNMNTEAFF. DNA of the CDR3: TGCGCCAGCAGCCCCGTCCGGTTAAGGCGGGGGGTGGACCTCAATATGAACACTGAAGCTTTCTTT.

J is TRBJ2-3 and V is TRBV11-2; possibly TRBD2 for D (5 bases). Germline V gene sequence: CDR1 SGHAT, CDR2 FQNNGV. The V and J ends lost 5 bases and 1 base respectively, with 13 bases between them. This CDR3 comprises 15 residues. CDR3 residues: CASSPTGSGTDTQYF. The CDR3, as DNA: TGTGCCAGCAGCCCTACGGGGTCGGGCACAGATACGCAGTATTTT.

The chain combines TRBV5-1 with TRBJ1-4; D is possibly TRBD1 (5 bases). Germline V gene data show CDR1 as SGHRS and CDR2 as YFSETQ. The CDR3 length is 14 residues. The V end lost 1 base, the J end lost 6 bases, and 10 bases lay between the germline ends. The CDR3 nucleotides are TGCGCCAGCAGCTTGCAGGGTGGAGATGAAAAACTGTTTTTT. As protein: CASSLQGGDEKLFF. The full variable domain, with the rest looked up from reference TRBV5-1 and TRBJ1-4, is KAGVTQTPRYLIKTRGQQVTLSCSPISGHRSVSWYQQTPGQGLQFLFEYFSETQRNKGNFPGRFSGRQFSNSRSEMNVSTLELGDSALYLCASSLQGGDEKLFFGSGTQLSVL.

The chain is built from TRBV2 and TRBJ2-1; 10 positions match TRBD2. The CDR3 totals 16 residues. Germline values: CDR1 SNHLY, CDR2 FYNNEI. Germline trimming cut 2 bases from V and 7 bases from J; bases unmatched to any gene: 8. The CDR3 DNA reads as TGTGCCAGCAGTGAAATGCGGCTAGCGGGAGCTAATGAGCAGTTCTTC. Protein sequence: CASSEMRLAGANEQFF.

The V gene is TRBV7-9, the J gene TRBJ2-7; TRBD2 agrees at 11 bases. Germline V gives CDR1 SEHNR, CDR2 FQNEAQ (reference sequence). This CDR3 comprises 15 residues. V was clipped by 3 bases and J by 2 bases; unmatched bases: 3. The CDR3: CASSFPSGGTYEQYF. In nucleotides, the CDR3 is TGTGCCAGCAGCTTTCCTAGCGGGGGGACCTACGAGCAGTACTTC.

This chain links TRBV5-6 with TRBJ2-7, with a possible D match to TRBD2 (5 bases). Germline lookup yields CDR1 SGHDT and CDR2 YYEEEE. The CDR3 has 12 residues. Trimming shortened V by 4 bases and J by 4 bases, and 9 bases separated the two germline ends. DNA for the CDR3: TGTGCCAGCAGCCTCGGGGTTTACGAGCAGTACTTC. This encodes CASSLGVYEQYF.

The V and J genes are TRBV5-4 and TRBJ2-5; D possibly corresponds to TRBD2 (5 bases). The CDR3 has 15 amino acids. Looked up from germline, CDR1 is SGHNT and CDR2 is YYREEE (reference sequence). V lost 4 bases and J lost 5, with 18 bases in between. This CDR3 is CASSIIGGSVETQYF. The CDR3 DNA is TGTGCCAGCAGCATTATAGGAGGCAGCGTTGAGACCCAGTACTTC.

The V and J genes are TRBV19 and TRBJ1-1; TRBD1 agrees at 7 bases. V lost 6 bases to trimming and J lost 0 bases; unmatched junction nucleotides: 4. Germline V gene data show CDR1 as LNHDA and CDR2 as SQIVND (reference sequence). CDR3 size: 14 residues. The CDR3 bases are TGTGCCAGTAGGACAGGGAGGATGAACACTGAAGCTTTCTTT. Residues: CASRTGRMNTEAFF.

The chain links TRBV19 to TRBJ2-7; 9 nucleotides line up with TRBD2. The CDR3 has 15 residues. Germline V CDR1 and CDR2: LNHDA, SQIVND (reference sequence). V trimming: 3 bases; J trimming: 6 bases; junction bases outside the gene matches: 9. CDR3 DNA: TGTGCCAGTAGTATTCAGGCGGGAGGGCCCCGCGAGCAGTACTTC. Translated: CASSIQAGGPREQYF.

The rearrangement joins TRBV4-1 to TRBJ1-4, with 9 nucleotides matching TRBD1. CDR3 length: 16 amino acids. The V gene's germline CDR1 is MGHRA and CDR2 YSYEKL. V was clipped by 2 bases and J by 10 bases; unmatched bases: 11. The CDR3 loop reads CASSQLTRDRVGKLFF. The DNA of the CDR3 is TGCGCCAGCAGCCAACTTACCCGGGACAGGGTTGGAAAACTGTTTTTT.

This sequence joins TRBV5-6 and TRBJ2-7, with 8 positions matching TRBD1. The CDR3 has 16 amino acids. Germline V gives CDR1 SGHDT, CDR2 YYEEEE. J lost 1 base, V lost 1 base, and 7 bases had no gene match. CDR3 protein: CASSLPLGQVSYEQYF. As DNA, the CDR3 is TGTGCCAGCAGCTTGCCCTTGGGACAGGTATCCTACGAGCAGTACTTC. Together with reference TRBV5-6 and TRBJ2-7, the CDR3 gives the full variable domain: DAGVTQSPTHLIKTRGQQVTLRCSPKSGHDTVSWYQQALGQGPQFIFQYYEEEERQRGNFPDRFSGHQFPNYSSELNVNALLLGDSALYLCASSLPLGQVSYEQYFGPGTRLTVT.

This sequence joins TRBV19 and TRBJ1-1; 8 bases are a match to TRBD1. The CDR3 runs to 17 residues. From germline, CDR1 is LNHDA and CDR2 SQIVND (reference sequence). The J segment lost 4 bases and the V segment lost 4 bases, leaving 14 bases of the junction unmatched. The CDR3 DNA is TGTGCCAGTAGTACTCTACGGACCGGGACAGGAGGCACTGAAGCTTTCTTT. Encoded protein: CASSTLRTGTGGTEAFF.

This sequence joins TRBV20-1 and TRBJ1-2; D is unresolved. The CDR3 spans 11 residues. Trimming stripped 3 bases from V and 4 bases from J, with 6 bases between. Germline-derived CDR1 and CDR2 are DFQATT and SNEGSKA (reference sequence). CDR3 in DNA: TGCAGTGCTAGGAAGAGCTATGGCTACACCTTC. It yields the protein CSARKSYGYTF.

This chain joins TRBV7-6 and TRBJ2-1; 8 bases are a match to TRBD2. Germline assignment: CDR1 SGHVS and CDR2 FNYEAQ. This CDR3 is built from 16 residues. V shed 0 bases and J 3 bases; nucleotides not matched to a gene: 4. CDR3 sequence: CASSLATGGIYNEQFF. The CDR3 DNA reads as TGTGCCAGCAGCTTAGCGACGGGAGGGATCTACAATGAGCAGTTCTTC.

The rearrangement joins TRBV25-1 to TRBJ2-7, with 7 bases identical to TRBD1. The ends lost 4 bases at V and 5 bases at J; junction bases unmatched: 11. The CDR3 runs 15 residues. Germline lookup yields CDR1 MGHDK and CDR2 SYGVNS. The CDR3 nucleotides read TGTGCCAGCAGTGGGATGATGACAGGGACGGACGAGCAGTACTTC. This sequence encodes CASSGMMTGTDEQYF.